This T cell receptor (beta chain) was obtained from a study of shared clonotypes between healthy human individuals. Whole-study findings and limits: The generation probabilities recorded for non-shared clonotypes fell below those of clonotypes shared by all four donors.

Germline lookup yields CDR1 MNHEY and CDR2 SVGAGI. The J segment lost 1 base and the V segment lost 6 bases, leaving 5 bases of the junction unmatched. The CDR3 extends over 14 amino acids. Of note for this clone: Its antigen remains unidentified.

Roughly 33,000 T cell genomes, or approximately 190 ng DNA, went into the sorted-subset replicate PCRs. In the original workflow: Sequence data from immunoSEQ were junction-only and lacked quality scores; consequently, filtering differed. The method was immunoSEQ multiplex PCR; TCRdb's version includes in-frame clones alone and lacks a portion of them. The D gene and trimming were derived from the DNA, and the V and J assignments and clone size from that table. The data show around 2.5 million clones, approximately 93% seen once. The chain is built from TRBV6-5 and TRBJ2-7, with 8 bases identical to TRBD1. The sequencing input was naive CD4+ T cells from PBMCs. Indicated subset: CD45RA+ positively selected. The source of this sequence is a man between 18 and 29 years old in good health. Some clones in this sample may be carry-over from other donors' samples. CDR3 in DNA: TGTGCCAGCAGCGGGGACAGGAGATCCTACGAGCAGTACTTC. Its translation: CASSGDRRSYEQYF.